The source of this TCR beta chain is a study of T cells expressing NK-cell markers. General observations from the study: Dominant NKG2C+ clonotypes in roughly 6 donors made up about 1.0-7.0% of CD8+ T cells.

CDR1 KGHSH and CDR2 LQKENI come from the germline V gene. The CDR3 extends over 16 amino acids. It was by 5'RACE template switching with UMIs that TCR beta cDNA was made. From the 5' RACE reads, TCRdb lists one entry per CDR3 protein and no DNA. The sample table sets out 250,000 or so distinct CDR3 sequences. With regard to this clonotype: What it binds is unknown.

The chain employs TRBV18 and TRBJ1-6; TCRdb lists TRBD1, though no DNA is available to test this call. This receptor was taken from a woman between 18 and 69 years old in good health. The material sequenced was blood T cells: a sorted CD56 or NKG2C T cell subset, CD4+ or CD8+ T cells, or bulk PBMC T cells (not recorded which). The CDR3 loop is CASSPTRDRGSSPLHF.